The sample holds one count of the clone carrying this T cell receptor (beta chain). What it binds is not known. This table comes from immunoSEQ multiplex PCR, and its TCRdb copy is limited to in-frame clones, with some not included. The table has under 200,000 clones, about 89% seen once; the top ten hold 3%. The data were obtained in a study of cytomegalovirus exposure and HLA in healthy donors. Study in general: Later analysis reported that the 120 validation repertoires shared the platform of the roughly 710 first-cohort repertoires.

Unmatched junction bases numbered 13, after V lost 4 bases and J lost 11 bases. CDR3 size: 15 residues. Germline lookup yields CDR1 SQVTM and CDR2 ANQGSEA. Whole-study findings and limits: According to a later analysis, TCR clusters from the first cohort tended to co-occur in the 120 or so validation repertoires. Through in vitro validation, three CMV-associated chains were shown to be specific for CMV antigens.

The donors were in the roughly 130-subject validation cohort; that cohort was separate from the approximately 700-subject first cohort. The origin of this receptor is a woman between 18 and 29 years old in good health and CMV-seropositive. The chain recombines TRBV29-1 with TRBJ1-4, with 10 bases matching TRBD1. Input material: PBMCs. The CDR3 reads CSVAQRLDRGRKLFF. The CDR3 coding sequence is TGCAGCGTTGCCCAACGACTAGACAGGGGGCGGAAACTGTTTTTT.